This TCR beta chain stems from a study of blood T cells in healthy people across ages. Then a second PCR, running about 6 to 12 cycles, was carried out with a sample-barcoded 5' primer and a J-beta primer mix. Each single sample gave us at least 2.5 million CDR3-containing paired-end reads. MiXCR, run by TCRdb on the 5' RACE reads, gives a single entry per CDR3 protein. Among about 1.6 million distinct CDR3 sequences listed, roughly 32% were seen once. The sample providers were healthy Caucasian people from Russia, aged about 6 to 95. Every sample had a minimum of 6.5 million PBMCs isolated. Total RNA extracted from each sample amounted to at least 6 micrograms. CDR1 and CDR2 (germline): SGHTA, FQGTGA. CDR3 size: 14 residues. Trimming shortened V by 4 bases and J by 6 bases, and 13 bases separated the two germline ends.

The material sequenced was blood. The sequence was collected from a young woman in good health. The chain links TRBV7-3 to TRBJ2-1; D is unclear. CDR3: CASSYTGSPNEQFF. In nucleotides, the CDR3 is TGTGCCAGCAGCTATACCGGGTCTCCCAATGAGCAGTTCTTC.